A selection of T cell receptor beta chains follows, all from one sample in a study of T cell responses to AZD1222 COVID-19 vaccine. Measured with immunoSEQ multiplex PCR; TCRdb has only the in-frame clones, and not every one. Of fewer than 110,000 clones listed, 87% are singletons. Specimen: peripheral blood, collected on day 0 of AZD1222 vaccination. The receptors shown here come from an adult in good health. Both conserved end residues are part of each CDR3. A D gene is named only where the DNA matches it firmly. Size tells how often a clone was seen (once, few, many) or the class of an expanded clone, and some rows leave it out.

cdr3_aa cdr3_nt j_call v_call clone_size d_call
CASSVWVGGNEQYF TGTGCCAGCAGTGTATGGGTAGGAGGTAACGAGCAGTACTTC TRBJ2-7 TRBV2 . .
CASSPQGHSDTQYF TGTGCCAGTAGCCCCCAGGGACATTCAGATACGCAGTATTTT TRBJ2-3 TRBV19 . .
CASSIAGTPSGDYGYTF TGTGCCAGTAGTATCGCCGGGACACCCTCTGGGGACTATGGCTACACCTTC TRBJ1-2 TRBV19 few .
CASGPTGTLNTGELFF TGTGCTAGTGGTCCGACAGGTACTTTAAACACCGGGGAGCTGTTTTTT TRBJ2-2 TRBV12-5 . .
CAIRGLGGTDTQYF TGTGCCATCAGGGGACTAGGGGGCACAGATACGCAGTATTTT TRBJ2-3 TRBV10-3 . TRBD2
CASRFDRVQETQYF TGCGCCAGCAGATTCGACAGGGTTCAAGAGACCCAGTACTTC TRBJ2-5 TRBV5-1 . TRBD1
CATRLAGETDTQYF TGTGCCACCAGGCTAGCGGGAGAAACAGATACGCAGTATTTT TRBJ2-3 TRBV10-3 . TRBD2
CASSYSQGLAAGELFF TGTGCCAGCAGTTACTCGCAGGGACTAGCTGCCGGGGAGCTGTTTTTT TRBJ2-2 TRBV6-5 . TRBD2
CASSLTGFPYEQYF TGTGCCAGCAGCCTGACAGGGTTTCCCTACGAGCAGTACTTC TRBJ2-7 TRBV7-2 once TRBD1
CAWSAEELPSYVDEQFF TGTGCCTGGAGTGCGGAAGAACTCCCGAGCTACGTGGATGAGCAGTTCTTC TRBJ2-1 TRBV30 . .
CSVSAGEGQRMNTEAFF TGCAGCGTCTCCGCCGGGGAGGGGCAGAGAATGAACACTGAAGCTTTCTTT TRBJ1-1 TRBV29-1 . .
CASSQLSSGRGGGELFF TGCGCCAGCAGCCAGTTGTCGAGCGGGAGGGGTGGCGGGGAGCTGTTTTTT TRBJ2-2 TRBV4-1 once TRBD2